Listed here are 9 T cell receptor beta chains from one sample, sequenced in a study of tumor and adjacent non-tumor tissue in lung cancer. TCRbeta libraries were built with three rounds of nested PCR, modified from ARM-PCR. One entry per CDR3 protein results from TCRdb running MiXCR on the multiplex PCR reads. The sample yields over 100,000 distinct CDR3 sequences, approximately 82% seen once. RNA was extracted from bulk tissue without any cell sorting. The sample was lung tumor tissue. All receptors derive from a woman aged 60 to 75 with non-small cell lung cancer.

The chain has TRBV28 and TRBJ1-1; D remains unclear. The V end was cut by 5 bases, the J end by 0 bases, with 10 bases between. The CDR3 extends over 14 amino acids. Germline assignment: CDR1 MDHEN and CDR2 SYDVKM. DNA of the CDR3: TGTGCCAGCAGTCCCCAACTAATGAACACTGAAGCTTTCTTT. Encoded protein: CASSPQLMNTEAFF. Full variable domain (missing parts from reference TRBV28 and TRBJ1-1): DVKVTQSSRYLVKRTGEKVFLECVQDMDHENMFWYRQDPGLGLRLIYFSYDVKMKEKGDIPEGYSVSREKKERFSLILESASTNQTSMYLCASSPQLMNTEAFFGQGTRLTVV.

A word on this clonotype: The germline gene is not matched at one end of the junction; a read error may be the cause. The J gene is TRBJ1-6, the V gene TRBV11-3, with a tentative D call TRBD1 (6 bases). Germline values: CDR1 SGHNT, CDR2 YENEEA. This CDR3 has 15 residues. Here the CDR3 DNA reads TGTCCCAGCAGCTTAGAGGACAGATATAATCCACGCCTCCACTTT. Amino acids: CPSSLEDRYNPRLHF.

The count of this clonotype is one. The rearrangement joins TRBV28 to TRBJ1-2; D ambiguous. CDR3 length: 15 residues. Trimming took off 11 bases at V and 4 bases at J, with 23 bases between the two ends. Germline V CDR1 and CDR2: MDHEN, SYDVKM. The chain's CDR3 is CACKVSAVAFYGYTF. Written as DNA, the CDR3 is TGTGCCTGCAAAGTTTCGGCAGTAGCCTTCTATGGCTACACCTTC.

Comment on this clonotype: Being one base from a much bigger clone, this may be a read error. The chain couples TRBV4-1 to TRBJ2-5; D not resolved. Germline loops: CDR1 MGHRA, CDR2 YSYEKL. This CDR3 is 13 amino acids long. CDR3 residues: CASSQVVPESQYF. CDR3 nucleotides: TGCGCCAGCAGCCAAGTTGTCCCAGAGAGCCAGTACTTC.

Worth noting for this clonotype: Sequence at one end of the junction differs from germline and may be a read error. V usage is TRBV28 and J usage is TRBJ2-6; D may correspond to TRBD1 or TRBD2 (5 bases each). The CDR3 contains 13 residues. CDR1 and CDR2 (germline): MDHEN, SYDVKM. DNA of the CDR3: TGTGCCAGCAGTTTACGGGACGCCAACGTCCTGTCTTTC. Its translation is CASSLRDANVLSF.

This chain connects TRBV4-3 to TRBJ1-1; D is unclear. V lost 8 bases and J 3 bases, leaving 19 bases between the germline ends. From germline, CDR1 is LGHNA and CDR2 YSLEER. The CDR3 has 15 amino acids. The CDR3 is CASARVYRGDTEAFF. CDR3 bases: TGCGCCAGCGCTCGGGTCTACCGGGGTGACACTGAAGCTTTCTTT.

This clonotype was seen a handful of times. The germline gene is not matched at one end of the junction; a read error may be the cause. The rearrangement uses TRBV11-2 and TRBJ2-3, with D perhaps TRBD1 (5 bases). The length of the CDR3 is 16 residues. The V gene's germline CDR1 is SGHAT and CDR2 FQNNGV. Here the CDR3 reads CASSLRSQVSRDTQYF. The CDR3 DNA sequence: TGTGCCAGCAGCTTACGATCACAGGTTAGCAGAGATACGCAATATTTT.

As for this clonotype: This sequence may be a read error, since a much larger clone differs from it by one base. Here the CDR3 DNA reads TGTGTCTGGATGACCTCTGGGGCCAACGTCCTGACTTTC. Its translation: CVWMTSGANVLTF. The chain is built from TRBV30 and TRBJ2-6; no clear D gene. Looked up from germline, CDR1 is GTSNPN and CDR2 is SVGIG (reference sequence). CDR3 length equals 13 residues.

As concerns this clonotype: A much larger clone sits a single nucleotide away, making a read error possible. Given the absence of the conserved phenylalanine or tryptophan at the CDR3 end, a read error is likely. The chain recombines TRBV6-5 with TRBJ2-3; TRBD1 is a possible D gene (6 bases). The CDR3 covers 15 residues. V dropped 7 bases and J dropped 0 bases, with 14 bases sitting between them. CDR1 is MNHEY and CDR2 is SVGAGI in the germline V gene. CDR3 DNA: TGTGCCAGCACCCAGGGGACATCTAGCACAGATACGCAGTATTAT. Its protein is CASTQGTSSTDTQYY.